Detailed here is one TCR beta chain. It lacks a known antigen. Per-base quality was not reported, and no clone a single base away is much larger than it. Reading from cysteine to phenylalanine, the CDR3 counts 14 amino acids. The entry retains the CDR3 DNA only, 42 bases that are in frame from base 1. CDR1 and CDR2, per the germline V gene, are SGHAT and FQNNGV. The V and J ends are trimmed by 5 bases and 2 bases, leaving 13 bases between them. TCRbeta CDR3 regions were amplified from genomic DNA by means of the immunoSEQ Assay, a bias-controlled multiplex PCR. From the authors' description of their analysis: The number of nucleated cells in each sample was estimated by amplification of reference gene primers within the assay. Sequence reads were collapsed and filtered to measure the absolute abundance of every unique TCRbeta CDR3 rearrangement. For each sample, productive Simpson clonality was calculated as the square root of Simpson's diversity index across productive rearrangements. The source is immuneACCESS, and TCRdb retained only in-frame sequences with V and J called. Part of the clones is not carried over; for the studies checked, unresolved V genes explain less than half of this, and the remainder is unexplained. The D gene and trimming were derived from the DNA, and the V and J assignments and clone size from that table. A total of more than 80,000 clones appear in this sample, about 90% of them only once. The ten top clones hold roughly 10% of the sample.

This entry is derived from a study of blood T cell repertoires in COVID-19 (dated by TCRdb to between 2020 and 2021). Notes on the research overall: The collaborator samples originated in the United States, Italy and Spain and spanned the acute and convalescent phases of COVID-19. The material from the prospective study consisted of cDNA or gDNA derived from T cells, B-cell-depleted T cells, or PBMCs. Deeply sampled blood TCRbeta repertoires from subjects exposed to, actively infected with, or recovered from COVID-19 were included in the dataset. The repertoires were released in a freely available public database meant as a resource for research on the immune response to SARS-CoV-2. The samples were drawn from two sources: the first 160 participants of the ongoing ImmuneRACE study, and 1,200 or so subjects contributed by 6 global collaborators. The sample metadata nearly always contained a de-identified subject ID, COVID-19 status, age in years and sex. Where HLA class I and class II types were available, the types were taken from metadata supplied by the sample provider, not from assay-based typing. Overall results and qualifications from the work: How much clinical and demographic metadata was included differed by source and by participant, and the metadata was provided uncurated.

Each collaborating institution followed its own protocols to collect whole blood in K2EDTA tubes. Collaborator samples were shipped for TCRbeta analysis as frozen whole blood, isolated PBMCs, or DNA extracted from either sample type. The origin of this receptor is a man older than 75 with acute or convalescent COVID-19. Rearrangement joined TRBV11-2 to TRBJ2-7; perhaps TRBD1 is the D gene, with 5 bases matching. Sequenced: peripheral blood. The CDR3 corresponds to CASSPMGRAYEQYF. The DNA sequence is given as TGTGCCAGCAGCCCGATGGGGCGCGCCTACGAGCAGTACTTC.